A single T cell receptor beta chain is shown here with its context. Germline assignment: CDR1 MNHNY and CDR2 SVGAGI (reference sequence). J was trimmed by 7 bases and V by 5 bases; bases with no gene match: 7. The CDR3 consists of 16 residues. This sample is drawn from a study of cytomegalovirus exposure and HLA in healthy donors. Assay: immunoSEQ multiplex PCR; the TCRdb copy retains only in-frame clones and omits some. Of just over 65,000 clones listed, approximately 96% are singletons. This TCR derives from a woman between 18 and 29 years old in good health and CMV-seropositive. The material sequenced was PBMCs. J is TRBJ2-1 and V is TRBV6-6; 14 bases line up with TRBD2. The CDR3 region is CASSPTSGRAGNEQFF. The CDR3 DNA reads as TGTGCCAGCAGTCCGACTAGCGGGAGGGCGGGAAATGAGCAGTTCTTC.